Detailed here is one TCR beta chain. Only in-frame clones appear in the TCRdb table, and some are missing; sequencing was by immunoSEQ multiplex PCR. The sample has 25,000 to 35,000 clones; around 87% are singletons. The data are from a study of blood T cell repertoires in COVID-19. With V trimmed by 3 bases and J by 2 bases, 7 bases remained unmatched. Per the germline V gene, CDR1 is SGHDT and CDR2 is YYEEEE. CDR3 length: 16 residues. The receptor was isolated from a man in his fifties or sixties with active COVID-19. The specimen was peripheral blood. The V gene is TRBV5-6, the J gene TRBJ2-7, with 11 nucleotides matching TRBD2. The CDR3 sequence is CASSYFTSGSTYEQYF. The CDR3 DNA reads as TGTGCCAGCAGCTACTTCACTAGCGGGAGTACCTACGAGCAGTACTTC.